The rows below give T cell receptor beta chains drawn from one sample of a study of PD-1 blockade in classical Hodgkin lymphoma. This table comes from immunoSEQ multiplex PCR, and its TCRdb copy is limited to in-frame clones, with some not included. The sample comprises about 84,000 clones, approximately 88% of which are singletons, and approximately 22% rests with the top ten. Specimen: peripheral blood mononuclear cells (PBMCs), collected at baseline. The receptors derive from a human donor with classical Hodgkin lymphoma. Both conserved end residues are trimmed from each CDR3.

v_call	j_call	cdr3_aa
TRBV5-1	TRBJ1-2	ASDPTGGGTQGYT
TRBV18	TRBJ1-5	ASSPPNSGNQPQH
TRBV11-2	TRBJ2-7	ASSYDGYYEQY
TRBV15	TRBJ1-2	ATSRERDRAPYGYT
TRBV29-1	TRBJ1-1	SVGNTEAF
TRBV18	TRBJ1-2	ASSPEGGIPNGYT
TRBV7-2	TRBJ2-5	ASSLELAEIQETQY
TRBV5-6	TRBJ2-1	ASSSLGTGGFQF
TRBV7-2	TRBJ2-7	ASSSPAGREQY
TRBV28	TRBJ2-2	ASTPRTGELF
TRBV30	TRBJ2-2	AWSVLAKRGELF
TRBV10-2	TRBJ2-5	ASGWAQETQY
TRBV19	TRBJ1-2	ASTRGPGYGYT
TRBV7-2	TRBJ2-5	ASSPRTPRQETQY
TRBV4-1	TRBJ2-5	ASSQPGGETQY
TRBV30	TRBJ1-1	AWSPRGGLRAF
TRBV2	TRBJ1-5	ATSTGPNQPQH
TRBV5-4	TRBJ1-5	ASSLGGVDQPQH
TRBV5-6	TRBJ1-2	ASTRQGVNYGYT
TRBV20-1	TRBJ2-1	SAFYNEQF
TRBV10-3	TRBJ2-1	AIKGTSANNEQF
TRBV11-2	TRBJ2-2	ASSLDYYRELF
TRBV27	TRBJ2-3	ASSLAGGSTDTQY
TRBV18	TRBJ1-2	ASSPPRHRGPNYGYT
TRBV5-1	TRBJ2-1	ASSLGGAVSYNEQF
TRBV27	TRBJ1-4	ASSLRDGRKLF
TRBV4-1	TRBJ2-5	ASSQVAGVPQETQY
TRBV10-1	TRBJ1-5	ASSPSNQPQH
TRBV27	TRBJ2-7	ASSGQDGAYEQY
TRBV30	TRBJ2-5	AWSIQRGPQETQY
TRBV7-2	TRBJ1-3	ASSFDRENTIY
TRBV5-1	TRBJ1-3	ASSPGQPGNTIY
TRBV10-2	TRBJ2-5	ARRAGAGETQY
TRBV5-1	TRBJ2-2	ASTERTNTGELF
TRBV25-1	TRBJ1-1	ASSETRGRMAEAF